This T cell receptor beta chain emerged from a study of regulatory T cells in long-lasting Graves disease. Turning to the study itself: Over-5-year antithyroid drug use with positive TSH receptor antibodies defined persistent Graves' disease in the study. Study outcomes and limitations: The number of shared public clonotypes was higher in persistent patients (about 2,700) than new patients (966). A reduction in accuracy may have resulted from the small sample size.

Relying on iRepertoire HTBI primers and Arm-PCR of CDR3 regions, the team built TCR beta libraries. MiXCR, run by TCRdb on the multiplex PCR reads, gives a single entry per CDR3 protein. The repertoire holds over 350,000 distinct CDR3 sequences, with about 20% as singletons. The CDR3 sequence is 16 residues long. CDR1 is MNHEY, CDR2 SVGAGI, per germline. V lost 2 bases, J lost 6 bases, and 3 bases stayed unmatched. Specified time point: persistent/refractory GD, antithyroid drugs over 5 years with positive TRAb. PBMC RNA served as the TCR library source. Roughly 9.5-milliliter peripheral blood samples went into EDTA tubes. Concerning this clonotype itself: Antigen specificity is unknown.

This chain links TRBV6-5 with TRBJ2-1; 14 bases map to TRBD2. The source was peripheral blood mononuclear cells (PBMCs), collected when the disease was refractory, from a patient treated with antithyroid drugs. The sequence came from a female donor with Graves disease. CDR3 in DNA: TGTGCCAGCAGTTACCGACTAGCGGGAGGGCCCAATGAGCAGTTCTTC. Residues: CASSYRLAGGPNEQFF.